Each of the 16 T cell receptor beta chains below was sequenced from the same sample in a study of technical replicates of blood from several donors. Profiling relied on immunoSEQ multiplex PCR, and the TCRdb table lists in-frame clones only, not all of them. Found here are about 80,000 clones, around 86% of them singletons; the top ten hold approximately 5%. What was sequenced was PBMCs. These TCRs come from a human donor in good health. Some clones in this sample may be carry-over from other donors' samples.

The CDR3 sequence is CASSFDNRLANEQFF. CDR3 DNA sequence: TGTGCCAGCAGCTTTGACAATCGACTAGCCAATGAGCAGTTCTTC. The genes are TRBV11-2 and TRBJ2-1; 7 nucleotides match TRBD2. Per the germline V gene, CDR1 is SGHAT and CDR2 is FQNNGV. With 3 bases clipped from V and 6 bases from J, the junction kept 8 bases outside the gene matches. The CDR3 has 15 amino acids.

The chain has TRBV6-5 and TRBJ1-2, with a weak D call TRBD1 (5 bases). The CDR3 runs 12 residues. Per germline, CDR1 MNHEY and CDR2 SVGAGI. The V and J ends lost 6 bases and 3 bases respectively, with 8 bases between them. The CDR3: CASSPGYYGYTF. The CDR3 DNA reads TGTGCCAGCAGCCCAGGGTACTATGGCTACACCTTC.

The CDR3, as DNA: TGTGCCAGCAGCCGACGAAGGGACAGGTACAATGAGCAGTTCTTC. This translates into CASSRRRDRYNEQFF. This chain joins TRBV14 and TRBJ2-1; TRBD1 agrees at 8 bases. There are 15 residues in the CDR3. Losses at the gene ends were 4 bases for V and 4 bases for J; bases not matched to a gene: 6. CDR1 and CDR2 from the germline V gene are SGHDN and FVKESK.

V usage is TRBV5-4 and J usage is TRBJ2-5; the match to TRBD2 covers 10 bases. Germline loops: CDR1 SGHNT, CDR2 YYREEE (reference sequence). J gave up 1 base and V 4 bases, and 4 bases lay outside the gene matches. This CDR3 has 15 amino acids. The chain's CDR3 is CASSTRTSGQETQYF. CDR3 sequence (DNA): TGTGCCAGCAGCACCCGGACTAGCGGCCAAGAGACCCAGTACTTC.

The J gene is TRBJ2-3, the V gene TRBV11-2, with 8 bases matching TRBD2. The J segment lost 9 bases and the V segment lost 1 base, leaving 15 bases of the junction unmatched. This CDR3 is built from 17 residues. From germline, CDR1 is SGHAT and CDR2 FQNNGV. The CDR3, as DNA: TGTGCCAGCAGCTTAGTCGTCGCGGGGGGCGGTAGTTGGACGCAGTATTTT. It specifies CASSLVVAGGGSWTQYF.

The chain is built from TRBV5-4 and TRBJ2-2; no clear D. CDR1 and CDR2 from the germline V gene are SGHNT and YYREEE (reference sequence). V lost 0 bases and J 6 bases, leaving 6 bases between the germline ends. This CDR3 has 13 amino acids. The CDR3 coding sequence is TGTGCCAGCAGCTTGGCCCCATCCGGGGAGCTGTTTTTT. Its protein product is CASSLAPSGELFF. Full variable domain (missing parts from reference TRBV5-4 and TRBJ2-2): ETGVTQSPTHLIKTRGQQVTLRCSSQSGHNTVSWYQQALGQGPQFIFQYYREEENGRGNFPPRFSGLQFPNYSSELNVNALELDDSALYLCASSLAPSGELFFGEGSRLTVL.

The V and J genes are TRBV7-2 and TRBJ1-2; D might be TRBD1 (5 bases). In germline, CDR1 is SGHTA, CDR2 FQGNSA. The CDR3 extends over 13 amino acids. V was pared by 1 base and J by 4 bases, with 7 bases between. The chain's CDR3 is CASSLGQFYGYTF. CDR3 DNA sequence: TGTGCCAGCAGCTTAGGACAGTTCTATGGCTACACCTTC.

The sample holds a few counts of this clone. The chain carries TRBV14 and TRBJ2-7, with D perhaps TRBD1 (6 bases). The CDR3 covers 15 residues. V was clipped by 4 bases and J by 0 bases, with 13 bases between them. Looked up from germline, CDR1 is SGHDN and CDR2 is FVKESK. This CDR3 is CASSPFRDTSYEQYF. CDR3 in DNA: TGTGCCAGCAGCCCATTCCGGGACACCTCCTACGAGCAGTACTTC.

In its sample, this clone was seen many times. This chain connects TRBV4-3 to TRBJ2-1, with D perhaps matching TRBD1 (6 bases). Germline V gene lookup returns CDR1 LGHNA and CDR2 YSLEER. The CDR3 consists of 16 residues. V was shortened by 8 bases and J by 1 base, with 18 bases between the two germline ends. Here the CDR3 DNA reads TGCGCCAGCCGACAGGCCGTAGGGGAGTCCTACAATGAGCAGTTCTTC. Amino acid sequence: CASRQAVGESYNEQFF.

V gene TRBV7-2 combines with J gene TRBJ2-5; D perhaps matches TRBD1 (5 bases). Germline V CDR1 and CDR2: SGHTA, FQGNSA. CDR3 length: 12 amino acids. With 2 bases removed from V and 11 bases from J, the gap between germline ends came to 12 bases. The CDR3, as DNA: TGTGCCAGCAGCTTACCCCTCCCAGGGCAGTACTTC. Protein sequence: CASSLPLPGQYF.

The chain employs TRBV29-1 and TRBJ1-1, with 10 bases aligning to TRBD1. Germline-derived CDR1 and CDR2 are SQVTM and ANQGSEA. The length of the CDR3 is 13 residues. Losses at the gene ends were 7 bases for V and 1 base for J; bases not matched to a gene: 3. CDR3 sequence reads: CSGWDRGNTEAFF. As DNA, the CDR3 is TGCAGCGGTTGGGACAGGGGGAACACTGAAGCTTTCTTT.

The gene calls are TRBV14 and TRBJ1-3; no clear D. CDR3 length: 14 amino acids. The V gene lost 4 bases and the J gene lost 0 bases, with 7 bases spanning the gap. CDR1 and CDR2 (germline): SGHDN, FVKESK. CDR3: CASSLTYSGNTIYF. As DNA, the CDR3 is TGTGCCAGCAGCCTCACTTACTCTGGAAACACCATATATTTT.

The V call is TRBV6-1, the J call TRBJ2-1, with 8 bases aligning to TRBD2. Trimming cost V 10 bases and J 3 bases; bases outside gene matches: 8. CDR3 length: 14 residues. Germline loops: CDR1 MNHNS, CDR2 SASEGT. CDR3 residues: CATRERERYNEQFF. The CDR3 DNA is TGTGCCACCCGAGAGCGGGAGCGCTACAATGAGCAGTTCTTC.

In this sample, this clone turned up a few times. The V gene is TRBV9, the J gene TRBJ2-1; 8 nucleotides line up with TRBD2. The CDR3 consists of 16 residues. J lost 6 bases, V lost 0 bases, and 8 bases had no gene match. CDR1 is SGDLS, CDR2 YYNGEE, per germline. The DNA for the CDR3 is TGTGCCAGCAGCGTAGCTCCAGAACTAGCGGTCAATGAGCAGTTCTTC. It encodes CASSVAPELAVNEQFF.

The V gene is TRBV18, the J gene TRBJ1-5; D is perhaps TRBD1 (5 bases). The CDR3 loop spans 14 amino acids. The V end was cut by 3 bases, the J end by 3 bases, with 9 bases between. The germline V gene encodes CDR1 KGHSH and CDR2 LQKENI. The CDR3 loop is CASSPEGFNQPQHF. CDR3 bases: TGTGCCAGCTCACCGGAGGGGTTCAATCAGCCCCAGCATTTT. Complete variable domain (other parts from reference TRBV18 and TRBJ1-5): NAGVMQNPRHLVRRRGQEARLRCSPMKGHSHVYWYRQLPEEGLKFMVYLQKENIIDESGMPKERFSAEFPKEGPSILRIQQVVRGDSAAYFCASSPEGFNQPQHFGDGTRLSIL.

This clone was detected only a few times. The V and J genes are TRBV4-2 and TRBJ1-1; D gene ambiguous. The CDR3 totals 15 residues. V was trimmed by 4 bases and J by 0 bases, leaving 12 bases between them. Germline-derived CDR1 and CDR2 are LGHNA and YNFKEQ. As DNA, the CDR3 is TGTGCCAGCAGCCCGCTTGGAGGGATGAACACTGAAGCTTTCTTT. Protein sequence: CASSPLGGMNTEAFF.